This T cell receptor (beta chain) is from a study of T cells in Graves' hyperthyroidism and ophthalmopathy. Study-level findings and limits: Blood samples included most of the expanded thyroid clonotypes exceeding 0.001. Separation of ophthalmopathy from stable hyperthyroidism was achieved by a 13 V-J model.

Trimming stripped 3 bases from V and 6 bases from J, with 14 bases between. Germline V gene data show CDR1 as SEHNR and CDR2 as FQNEAQ (reference sequence). CDR3 length: 14 amino acids. Amplified TCR beta CDR3 regions derived from RNA transcripts. Primed by the HTBI set, a first-round RT-PCR was run on the TCR CDR3. MiXCR, run by TCRdb on the multiplex PCR reads, gives a single entry per CDR3 protein. The table shows tens of thousands of distinct CDR3 sequences, with around 49% occurring only once. Criteria for exclusion of patients were uncontrolled infection, other autoimmune disease, pregnancy or lactation. This clonotype has ten or more counts. Antigen unknown.

The TCR originated in a woman between 45 and 60 years old with Graves' hyperthyroidism. The V call is TRBV7-9, the J call TRBJ1-1; D possibly corresponds to TRBD1 (5 bases). Sequences were obtained from peripheral blood or thyroid tissue (not recorded which). DNA of the CDR3: TGTGCCAGCAGCTTTCCCGGGGGTATCGCTGAAGCTTTCTTT. This encodes CASSFPGGIAEAFF.